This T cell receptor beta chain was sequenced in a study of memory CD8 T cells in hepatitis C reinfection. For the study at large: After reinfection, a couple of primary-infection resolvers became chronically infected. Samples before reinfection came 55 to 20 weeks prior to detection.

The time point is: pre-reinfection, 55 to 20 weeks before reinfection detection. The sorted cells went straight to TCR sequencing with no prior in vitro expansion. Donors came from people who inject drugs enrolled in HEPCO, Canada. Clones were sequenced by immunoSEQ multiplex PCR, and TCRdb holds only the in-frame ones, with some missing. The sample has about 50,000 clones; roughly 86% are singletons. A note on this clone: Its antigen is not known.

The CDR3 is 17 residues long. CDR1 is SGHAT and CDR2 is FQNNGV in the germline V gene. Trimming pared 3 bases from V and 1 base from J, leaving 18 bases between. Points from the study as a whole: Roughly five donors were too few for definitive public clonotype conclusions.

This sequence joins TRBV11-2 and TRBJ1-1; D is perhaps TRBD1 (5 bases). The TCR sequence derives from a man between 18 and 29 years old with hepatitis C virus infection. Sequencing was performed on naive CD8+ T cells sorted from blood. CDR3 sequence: CASSFPQGGRANTEAFF. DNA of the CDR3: TGTGCCAGCAGCTTCCCTCAGGGAGGCAGGGCGAACACTGAAGCTTTCTTT.